The T cell receptor (beta chain) described here comes from a study of blood T cell repertoires in COVID-19. In the study overall: PBMCs, B-cell-depleted T cells, or T cells were the source of the cDNA or gDNA that made up the material.

The protocol was immunoSEQ multiplex PCR, while the TCRdb copy is restricted to in-frame clones and leaves out a portion. Of approximately 76,000 clones detected, 86% appear once; the ten largest clones hold more than 15%. Per the germline V gene, CDR1 is LNHDA and CDR2 is SQIVND (reference sequence). CDR3 size: 17 residues. V was trimmed by 2 bases and J by 0 bases, leaving 14 bases between them. Sequenced material: peripheral blood. This chain links TRBV19 with TRBJ1-3; D may be TRBD1 (5 bases). The receptor was derived from an elderly man in a cohort sampled during active COVID-19. The CDR3 loop reads CASSIRGPTVSGNTIYF. The CDR3 bases are TGTGCCAGTAGTATACGAGGCCCGACAGTCTCTGGAAACACCATATATTTT.